What follows are 20 T cell receptor beta chains derived from one specimen sequenced in a study of cytomegalovirus exposure and HLA in healthy donors. Both 60 Vbeta primers and 13 Jbeta primers went into the PCR. Assay: immunoSEQ multiplex PCR; the TCRdb copy retains only in-frame clones and omits some. Among about 140,000 clones listed, roughly 76% were seen once. The sample consisted of PBMCs. All receptors come from a female donor in good health and CMV-seronegative.

Only one count was recorded for this clone. The chain has TRBV9 and TRBJ2-2, with 11 bases identical to TRBD2. Germline CDR1 and CDR2: SGDLS and YYNGEE. The V segment lost 4 bases and the J segment 4 bases; nucleotides outside the gene matches: 3. The length of the CDR3 is 15 residues. CDR3 protein: CASSFSGGATGELFF. The CDR3 DNA reads as TGTGCCAGCAGCTTTAGCGGGGGGGCCACCGGGGAGCTGTTTTTT. The full variable domain, in which reference TRBV9 and TRBJ2-2 provide the parts outside the CDR3, is DSGVTQTPKHLITATGQRVTLRCSPRSGDLSVYWYQQSLDQGLQFLIQYYNGEERAKGNILERFSAQQFPDLHSELNLSSLELGDSALYFCASSFSGGATGELFFGEGSRLTVL.

The chain recombines TRBV7-2 with TRBJ2-3; D remains unclear. V lost 1 base, J lost 3 bases, and 8 bases lay in between. Germline CDR1 reads SGHTA; CDR2 reads FQGNSA. The CDR3 loop spans 14 amino acids. DNA of the CDR3: TGTGCCAGCAGCTTAGGATTGAGGACAGATACGCAGTATTTT. It specifies CASSLGLRTDTQYF.

The chain is built from TRBV7-8 and TRBJ2-5; TRBD2 agrees at 7 bases. Trimming took 5 bases from V and 1 from J; bases not matched to a gene: 7. The CDR3 contains 15 residues. The germline V gene encodes CDR1 SGHVS and CDR2 FQNEAQ. CDR3 sequence (DNA): TGTGCCAGCAGCCCCCGCCGACTAGCCCAAGAGACCCAGTACTTC. This translates into CASSPRRLAQETQYF. The variable domain in full, with the rest retrieved from reference TRBV7-8 and TRBJ2-5, is GAGVSQSPRYKVAKRGQDVALRCDPISGHVSLFWYQQALGQGPEFLTYFQNEAQLDKSGLPSDRFFAERPEGSVSTLKIQRTQQEDSAVYLCASSPRRLAQETQYFGPGTRLLVL.

The genes are TRBV4-1 and TRBJ2-1; TRBD1 is a possible D gene (5 bases). The CDR3 is made up of 16 amino acids. Per the germline V gene, CDR1 is MGHRA and CDR2 is YSYEKL. V lost 3 bases to trimming and J lost 2 bases, with 14 bases between them. The CDR3 sequence: CASSHGRVGAYNEQFF. The CDR3 DNA reads TGCGCCAGCAGCCACGGCAGGGTAGGGGCCTACAATGAGCAGTTCTTC.

The chain combines TRBV4-2 with TRBJ1-1; D might be TRBD1 (5 bases). Trimming removed 0 bases from V and 3 bases from J, with 14 bases in between. There are 16 residues in the CDR3. Germline loops: CDR1 LGHNA, CDR2 YNFKEQ. The CDR3 DNA follows: TGTGCCAGCAGCCAAGAGATGGGGCGTTTCGACACTGAAGCTTTCTTT. It yields the protein CASSQEMGRFDTEAFF.

The V and J genes are TRBV25-1 and TRBJ2-7; D is possibly TRBD2 (5 bases). The CDR3 has 15 amino acids. The germline gives CDR1 MGHDK, CDR2 SYGVNS. The germline V and J ends were trimmed by 4 bases and 0 bases, with 13 bases remaining between them. CDR3 residues: CASSGGSGISYEQYF. CDR3 in DNA: TGTGCCAGCAGTGGAGGGTCTGGGATCTCCTACGAGCAGTACTTC.

In DNA form, the CDR3 reads TGTGCCAGCAGCCCCAAGCGTCTAGCGGTATCCTACGAGCAGTACTTC. Its translation is CASSPKRLAVSYEQYF. The chain links TRBV27 to TRBJ2-7; 7 positions agree with TRBD2. Looked up from germline, CDR1 is MNHEY and CDR2 is SMNVEV (reference sequence). V gave up 6 bases and J gave up 1 base; unmatched junction bases: 12. CDR3 length: 16 residues.

The chain links TRBV28 to TRBJ2-7; the D is unclear. The germline V and J ends were trimmed by 3 bases and 2 bases, with 14 bases remaining between them. The V gene's germline CDR1 is MDHEN and CDR2 SYDVKM. There are 15 residues in the CDR3. Here the CDR3 reads CASSFARQATYEQYF. In DNA form, the CDR3 reads TGTGCCAGCAGTTTCGCCAGGCAGGCGACCTACGAGCAGTACTTC.

CDR3 in amino acids: CASSEMGQGAHTEAFF. The CDR3 bases are TGCGCCAGCAGTGAGATGGGACAGGGGGCGCACACTGAAGCTTTCTTT. V is TRBV10-2 and J is TRBJ1-1; 12 nucleotides agree with TRBD1. The V gene end was trimmed by 2 bases and the J gene end by 3 bases; junction bases not matched to a gene: 4. The CDR3 totals 16 residues. Germline V gene lookup returns CDR1 WSHSY and CDR2 SAAADI.

The CDR3 DNA sequence: TGTGCCAGCAGTTTAGTTGGTCTTACAGGGGATGGCTACACCTTC. Translating gives CASSLVGLTGDGYTF. The rearrangement uses TRBV28 and TRBJ1-2, with TRBD1 matching over 7 bases. CDR1 is MDHEN and CDR2 is SYDVKM in the germline V gene. J was trimmed by 6 bases and V by 2 bases; bases with no gene match: 9. There are 15 residues in the CDR3.

This clone was picked up a small number of times. The rearrangement joins TRBV21-1 to TRBJ1-5; TRBD1, the table's D call, lacks a check against the DNA. TRBV21-1 is flagged as a pseudogene. The CDR3 extends over 18 amino acids. The CDR3 nucleotides are TGTGCCAGCAGGCAAAGGGGTATCGTGCAGGGATTCAATCAGCCCCAGCATTTT. It specifies CASRQRGIVQGFNQPQHF.

V and J are TRBV10-3 and TRBJ2-1; D is possibly TRBD2 (7 bases). Trimming cost V 10 bases and J 4 bases, with 17 bases left between them. The V gene's germline CDR1 is ENHRY and CDR2 SYGVKD. CDR3 length equals 14 residues. CDR3: CATAWGGLYNEQFF. The CDR3 region has the DNA TGTGCCACCGCCTGGGGGGGGCTGTACAATGAGCAGTTCTTC.

The chain couples TRBV29-1 to TRBJ2-7; 8 positions agree with TRBD2. Germline-derived CDR1 and CDR2 are SQVTM and ANQGSEA. J lost 3 bases, V lost 6 bases, and 7 bases had no gene match. This CDR3 is 13 amino acids long. CDR3 in amino acids: CSVDGGEVYEQYF. CDR3 coding DNA: TGCAGCGTCGACGGGGGGGAGGTCTACGAGCAGTACTTC.

The chain uses TRBV5-1 and TRBJ2-7, with 7 nucleotides matching TRBD1. This CDR3 region has 12 residues. The junction had 2 bases not matched to a gene; V was cut back by 3 bases and J by 5 bases. Germline V gene lookup returns CDR1 SGHRS and CDR2 YFSETQ. CDR3 DNA: TGCGCCAGCAGCTCTACAGGGGACGAGCAGTACTTC. Its protein is CASSSTGDEQYF.

The chain's CDR3 is CASSSIGGRNEAFF. The CDR3 coding sequence is TGTGCCAGCAGTTCGATAGGGGGCAGGAATGAAGCTTTCTTT. The J gene is TRBJ1-1, the V gene TRBV28; 7 nucleotides match TRBD1. The CDR3 is 14 amino acids. Trimming cost V 4 bases and J 7 bases; bases outside gene matches: 9. From germline, CDR1 is MDHEN and CDR2 SYDVKM.

This rearrangement joins TRBV4-2 to TRBJ1-3; D is possibly TRBD1 (5 bases). V shed 4 bases and J shed 0 bases, with 19 bases lying between them. Germline values: CDR1 LGHNA, CDR2 YNFKEQ. The CDR3 length is 18 residues. The DNA of the CDR3 is TGTGCCAGCAGCCCGGACCCGGGGGGATCGGGCTCTGGAAACACCATATATTTT. Protein product: CASSPDPGGSGSGNTIYF.

The chain links TRBV4-1 to TRBJ2-3; D call uncertain. Looked up from germline, CDR1 is MGHRA and CDR2 is YSYEKL. This CDR3 region has 17 residues. The germline V and J ends were trimmed by 0 bases and 2 bases, with 15 bases remaining between them. The CDR3 bases are TGCGCCAGCAGCCAAGAGGTCGAACTAACCGCCACAGATACGCAGTATTTT. It encodes CASSQEVELTATDTQYF.

The rearrangement links TRBV5-1 to TRBJ1-3; weak D call: TRBD1 (5 bases). CDR1 is SGHRS, CDR2 YFSETQ, per germline. V lost 4 bases to trimming and J lost 3 bases, with 14 bases between them. There are 15 residues in the CDR3. CDR3 in DNA: TGCGCCAGCAGCCCTGGTGGGGGGAGTGGAAACACCATATATTTT. Protein sequence: CASSPGGGSGNTIYF.

The rearrangement joins TRBV6-1 to TRBJ1-3; no clear D gene. This CDR3 is built from 15 residues. Germline lookup yields CDR1 MNHNS and CDR2 SASEGT. V was clipped by 5 bases and J by 0 bases, with 11 bases between them. The CDR3 DNA is TGTGCCAGCAGTTGGGGAGTGGGCTCTGGAAACACCATATATTTT. Amino acids: CASSWGVGSGNTIYF.

The chain uses TRBV7-9 and TRBJ1-2; a possible D gene is TRBD1 (6 bases). Looked up from germline, CDR1 is SEHNR and CDR2 is FQNEAQ (reference sequence). V lost 1 base and J lost 11, with 11 bases in between. The CDR3 loop spans 12 amino acids. The chain's CDR3 is CASSLGQAEYTF. Here the CDR3 DNA reads TGTGCCAGCAGCTTAGGACAGGCGGAGTACACCTTC.